These T cell receptor beta chains were read from a single sample in a study of blood T cell repertoires in COVID-19. TCRdb keeps only in-frame clones here, not all; method: immunoSEQ multiplex PCR. The sample carries more than 120,000 clones, 84% recorded once. The material sequenced was PBMCs or T cells enriched from blood (not recorded which). These receptors originate from a man in his forties or fifties in a cohort exposed to, infected with or recovered from COVID-19 (not recorded which). CDR3s include the opening cysteine and the closing phenylalanine or tryptophan.

V gene	J gene	CDR3 protein
TRBV7-9	TRBJ2-5	CASSLMAGTGGKTQYF
TRBV21-1	TRBJ1-2	CASSKEQKGGHYGYTF
TRBV12-3/TRBV12-4	TRBJ1-4	CASSFGDTKKLFF
TRBV7-9	TRBJ2-5	CASSPREGGWETQYF
TRBV19	TRBJ2-1	CASSLSTSKRIGEQFF
TRBV19	TRBJ1-2	CASSPSTGGFYGYTF
TRBV28	TRBJ1-1	CASSPQLNTEAFF
TRBV4-2	TRBJ2-5	CASSQGREGETQYF
TRBV5-1	TRBJ1-2	CASSSWTGLYGYTF
TRBV3-1/TRBV3-2	TRBJ2-7	CASSQDRERPEAEQYF
TRBV28	TRBJ2-1	CASSAARELSNEQFF
TRBV9	TRBJ2-1	CASSDGNRVEQFF
TRBV5-6	TRBJ2-3	CASSHLRLAGVDTQYF
TRBV27	TRBJ2-1	CASSRLAGNEQFF
TRBV6-5	TRBJ1-1	CAAGGAYTEAFF
TRBV11-2	TRBJ2-6	CASSRPGANVLTF
TRBV6-5	TRBJ2-7	CASRLGQGAREQYF
TRBV4-3	TRBJ1-1	CASSPEPTGTPKAFF
TRBV29-1	TRBJ1-6	CSVRESGTSPLHF
TRBV7-6	TRBJ2-7	CASSLDRVAYEQYF
TRBV6-2/TRBV6-3	TRBJ1-1	CASSWYREAFF
TRBV7-8	TRBJ2-1	CASSLGVAGYNEQFF
TRBV5-4	TRBJ2-2	CASRDGRNTGELFF
TRBV11-2	TRBJ1-6	CASSLVGGDGSPLHF
TRBV30	TRBJ1-1	CAWSGASGQGRTEAFF
TRBV19	TRBJ2-2	CASSMEDRNTGELFF
TRBV19	TRBJ1-1	CASSVGLNTEAFF
TRBV9	TRBJ2-5	CASSVGGGVQKETQYF
TRBV7-2	TRBJ2-3	CASTLRGQVSDTQYF
TRBV3-1/TRBV3-2	TRBJ2-4	CASSQGTEKNIQYF